Below, 17 T cell receptor beta chains from the same sample are listed, as sequenced in a study of Ad26.COV2.S vaccination and SARS-CoV-2 variants. Regarding treatment: around 19 received Ad26.COV2.S at low or high dose, single or two shots; 5 received placebo; per-sample allocation not given. Day 63 after the first vaccine or placebo injection was the time point for sampling. TCRdb keeps only in-frame clones here, not all; method: immunoSEQ multiplex PCR. The sample has hundreds of thousands of clones; around 89% are singletons. The source material was peripheral blood, sampled in a trial of Ad26.COV2.S vaccine versus placebo. Receptors originate from a person aged 18-65 years who received the Ad26.COV2.S COVID-19 vaccine or a placebo.

V usage is TRBV29-1 and J usage is TRBJ2-7; D is ambiguous. Between the trimmed V and J ends, which lost 1 base and 3 bases, there was a span of 10 bases. Per germline, CDR1 SQVTM and CDR2 ANQGSEA. The CDR3 contains 13 residues. CDR3 in DNA: TGCAGCGTTGAAGCCTCTGGGGACTACGAGCAGTACTTC. Its translation: CSVEASGDYEQYF.

V usage is TRBV15 and J usage is TRBJ2-7; D uncertain. This CDR3 is 13 amino acids long. CDR1 LNHNV and CDR2 YYDKDF come from the germline V gene (reference sequence). The germline V and J ends were trimmed by 0 bases and 3 bases, with 6 bases remaining between them. The CDR3 sequence is CATSRDSLYEQYF. CDR3 sequence (DNA): TGTGCCACCAGCAGAGATAGTCTCTACGAGCAGTACTTC.

J is TRBJ2-5 and V is TRBV19; the match to TRBD1 covers 12 bases. Unmatched junction bases numbered 4, after V lost 1 base and J lost 1 base. This CDR3 contains 17 residues. CDR1 is LNHDA, CDR2 SQIVND, per germline (reference sequence). The CDR3 region is CASSIGGQGALQETQYF. CDR3 nucleotide sequence: TGTGCCAGTAGTATAGGGGGACAGGGGGCGCTCCAAGAGACCCAGTACTTC. The complete variable domain, with remaining parts taken from reference TRBV19 and TRBJ2-5, reads DGGITQSPKYLFRKEGQNVTLSCEQNLNHDAMYWYRQDPGQGLRLIYYSQIVNDFQKGDIAEGYSVSREKKESFPLTVTSAQKNPTAFYLCASSIGGQGALQETQYFGPGTRLLVL.

The chain links TRBV5-3 to TRBJ1-6; TRBD1 is a possible D gene (6 bases). TRBV5-3 falls under the ORF class, with uncertain function. The germline V and J ends were trimmed by 0 bases and 6 bases, with 10 bases remaining between them. This CDR3 contains 15 residues. CDR3 protein: CARSLALQGNSPLHF. The CDR3 DNA follows: TGTGCCAGAAGCTTGGCCTTACAGGGTAATTCACCCCTCCACTTT.

As concerns this clone: Since a much larger clone is just one base distant, this may be a read error. The rearrangement uses TRBV7-2 and TRBJ2-7; 14 bases agree with TRBD2. Trimming removed 5 bases from V and 2 bases from J; junction bases left unmatched: 2. The CDR3 is 15 amino acids. Germline V gene lookup returns CDR1 SGHTA and CDR2 FQGNSA. CDR3 residues: CASSPGLAGAYEQYF. CDR3 DNA sequence: TGTGCCAGCAGCCCGGGACTAGCGGGAGCCTACGAGCAGTACTTC. The full variable domain, rest sourced from reference TRBV7-2 and TRBJ2-7, is GAGVSQSPSNKVTEKGKDVELRCDPISGHTALYWYRQSLGQGLEFLIYFQGNSAPDKSGLPSDRFSAERTGGSVSTLTIQRTQQEDSAVYLCASSPGLAGAYEQYFGPGTRLTVT.

This clone was picked up one time. This chain connects TRBV5-8 to TRBJ2-2; D is possibly TRBD2 (6 bases). Germline V CDR1 and CDR2: SGHTS, YDEGEE. The CDR3 is 16 amino acids. Trimming took 1 base from V and 2 from J, leaving 12 bases between them. CDR3 sequence: CASSLWGGVNTGELFF. The CDR3 nucleotides are TGTGCCAGCAGCTTGTGGGGCGGGGTTAACACCGGGGAGCTGTTTTTT. Variable domain in full (rest from reference TRBV5-8 and TRBJ2-2): EAGVTQSPTHLIKTRGQQATLRCSPISGHTSVYWYQQALGLGLQFLLWYDEGEERNRGNFPPRFSGRQFPNYSSELNVNALELEDSALYLCASSLWGGVNTGELFFGEGSRLTVL.

In regard to this clone: Distinct nucleotide sequences in the sample also encode this CDR3. The V gene is TRBV19, the J gene TRBJ1-1; tentative D call: TRBD1 (6 bases). The V gene's germline CDR1 is LNHDA and CDR2 SQIVND (reference sequence). This CDR3 contains 13 residues. Trimming stripped 5 bases from V and 1 base from J, with 8 bases between. CDR3 sequence (DNA): TGTGCCAGTAGTCCGACAGGGAACACTGAAGCTTTCTTT. Amino acids: CASSPTGNTEAFF.

The table lists this clone with a count of one. The V and J genes are TRBV12-3 or TRBV12-4 and TRBJ1-2; D is undetermined. CDR3 size: 12 residues. The V end lost 3 bases, the J end lost 5 bases, and 7 bases lay between the germline ends. CDR3 sequence: CASSFQEYGYTF. DNA of the CDR3: TGTGCCAGCAGTTTCCAGGAGTATGGCTACACCTTC.

V is TRBV25-1 and J is TRBJ2-1; D may be TRBD2 (5 bases). The length of the CDR3 is 16 residues. Looked up from germline, CDR1 is MGHDK and CDR2 is SYGVNS. The V end was cut by 6 bases, the J end by 1 base, with 16 bases between. Written as DNA, the CDR3 is TGTGCCAGCAGCCGCGGACTGCTCGGTTCCTACAATGAGCAGTTCTTC. Translating gives CASSRGLLGSYNEQFF.

This chain uses TRBV5-5 with TRBJ2-1; D is uncertain. Trimming cost V 5 bases and J 10 bases, with 13 bases left between them. Germline CDR1 reads SGHKS; CDR2 reads YYEKEE (reference sequence). The CDR3 runs to 12 residues. CDR3 nucleotide sequence: TGTGCCAGCAGTACGACCGAGAGAGAGCAGTTCTTC. Protein product: CASSTTEREQFF. Together with reference TRBV5-5 and TRBJ2-1, the CDR3 gives the full variable domain: DAGVTQSPTHLIKTRGQQVTLRCSPISGHKSVSWYQQVLGQGPQFIFQYYEKEERGRGNFPDRFSARQFPNYSSELNVNALLLGDSALYLCASSTTEREQFFGPGTRLTVL.

This sequence joins TRBV5-4 and TRBJ2-1; the match to TRBD2 covers 7 bases. The CDR3 loop spans 15 amino acids. Germline CDR1 SGHNT, CDR2 YYREEE (reference sequence). V lost 2 bases and J lost 3; bases outside the gene matches: 5. This CDR3 reads CASSLGLAVYNEQFF. CDR3 DNA sequence: TGTGCCAGCAGCTTAGGGCTAGCGGTCTACAATGAGCAGTTCTTC.

The V and J genes are TRBV6-5 and TRBJ2-1; 11 nucleotides align to TRBD1. The V and J ends lost 7 bases and 9 bases, in that order; junction bases with no gene match: 11. CDR3 length: 15 residues. The germline CDR1 and CDR2 sequences are MNHEY and SVGAGI. The CDR3 DNA sequence: TGTGCCAGCACCTACCGGGACAGGGGGTCGGGTGAGCAGTTCTTC. It yields the protein CASTYRDRGSGEQFF.

This clone has a handful of counts. The chain carries TRBV30 and TRBJ1-1; D gene unclear. With 3 bases removed from V and 4 bases from J, the gap between germline ends came to 3 bases. This CDR3 has 10 amino acids. The germline gives CDR1 GTSNPN, CDR2 SVGIG (reference sequence). CDR3 amino acids: CAWRVTEAFF. The CDR3 nucleotides read TGTGCCTGGAGGGTCACTGAAGCTTTCTTT.

This clone showed up just once. This chain uses TRBV7-9 with TRBJ1-1, with D unclear. Germline V lookup: CDR1 SEHNR, CDR2 FQNEAQ (reference sequence). Trimming took off 1 base at V and 6 bases at J, with 6 bases between the two ends. CDR3 length: 12 residues. The DNA for the CDR3 is TGTGCCAGCAGCTTAGGTGATGCTGAAGCTTTCTTT. Protein sequence: CASSLGDAEAFF. Full variable domain (outside the CDR3, taken from reference TRBV7-9 and TRBJ1-1): DTGVSQNPRHKITKRGQNVTFRCDPISEHNRLYWYRQTLGQGPEFLTYFQNEAQLEKSRLLSDRFSAERPKGSFSTLEIQRTEQGDSAMYLCASSLGDAEAFFGQGTRLTVV.

This clone appeared a few times. The chain employs TRBV27 and TRBJ2-7; D gene unclear. The length of the CDR3 is 13 residues. V was pared by 3 bases and J by 5 bases, with 11 bases between. CDR1 MNHEY and CDR2 SMNVEV come from the germline V gene (reference sequence). CDR3 sequence reads: CASSLSGRNEQYF. The CDR3 region has the DNA TGTGCCAGCAGTTTGTCTGGGCGAAACGAGCAGTACTTC.

The chain joins TRBV18 to TRBJ2-1; no clear D gene. The ends were cut back, 2 bases at V and 3 bases at J, with 8 bases in the middle. The CDR3 length is 14 residues. Germline V CDR1 and CDR2: KGHSH, LQKENI. This CDR3 is CASSPYFSYNEQFF. The CDR3 DNA sequence: TGTGCCAGCTCACCATATTTCAGCTACAATGAGCAGTTCTTC.

This clone was seen only once. This rearrangement joins TRBV29-1 to TRBJ1-2, with unresolved D. Looked up from germline, CDR1 is SQVTM and CDR2 is ANQGSEA. This CDR3 contains 14 residues. V was cut by 6 bases and J by 4 bases, with 18 bases left in between. CDR3 loop: CSVGNTGRIYGYTF. CDR3 DNA sequence: TGCAGCGTCGGAAACACGGGTCGGATCTATGGCTACACCTTC. Drawing the rest from reference TRBV29-1 and TRBJ1-2, the complete variable domain is SAVISQKPSRDICQRGTSLTIQCQVDSQVTMMFWYRQQPGQSLTLIATANQGSEATYESGFVIDKFPISRPNLTFSTLTVSNMSPEDSSIYLCSVGNTGRIYGYTFGSGTRLTVV.